The 15 T cell receptor beta chains below all came from one sample that was sequenced in a study of post-analysis software for immune sequencing data. Findings of the study overall: The five TRBV segments detected at higher frequency in patients than in controls included TRBV5-6, TRBV5-1 and TRBV20-1.

The TCR beta cDNA libraries contained unique molecular identifiers. TCRdb reprocessed the PCR reads with MiXCR, giving one entry per CDR3 protein. The sample contains hundreds of thousands of distinct CDR3 sequences, around 27% of which appear only once. These receptors have no known antigen. Material: blood. The receptors were sampled from a girl aged 5 to 17 with multiple sclerosis.

The CDR3: CASSDLSRGQETQYF. DNA for the CDR3: TGTGCCAGCAGTGACCTATCTCGGGGTCAAGAGACCCAGTACTTC. The chain couples TRBV6-1 to TRBJ2-5; tentative D call: TRBD2 (5 bases). Looked up from germline, CDR1 is MNHNS and CDR2 is SASEGT. This CDR3 contains 15 residues. Trimming removed 3 bases from V and 2 bases from J, with 13 bases in between.

The gene calls are TRBV4-1 and TRBJ1-5; D remains ambiguous. The length of the CDR3 is 14 residues. V lost 0 bases to trimming and J lost 9 bases, with 12 bases between them. From germline, CDR1 is MGHRA and CDR2 YSYEKL. The chain's CDR3 is CASSQEAFPWPQHF. Written as DNA, the CDR3 is TGCGCCAGCAGCCAAGAAGCCTTCCCTTGGCCCCAGCATTTT.

This clonotype was counted a few times. The chain combines TRBV20-1 with TRBJ2-3; D tentatively fits TRBD1 or TRBD2 (5 bases each). The CDR3 spans 17 residues. V was clipped by 1 base and J by 6 bases, with 23 bases between them. CDR1 is DFQATT, CDR2 SNEGSKA, per germline (reference sequence). CDR3 in amino acids: CSARALPSVGPGDTQYF. The DNA of the CDR3 is TGCAGTGCTAGAGCACTCCCCTCAGTGGGGCCGGGGGATACGCAGTATTTT.

The rearrangement uses TRBV28 and TRBJ2-2; TRBD2 matches at 12 bases. Germline lookup yields CDR1 MDHEN and CDR2 SYDVKM. The CDR3 consists of 16 residues. With 6 bases clipped from V and 4 bases from J, the junction kept 6 bases outside the gene matches. CDR3 loop: CASRTRTSGATGELFF. The CDR3 DNA follows: TGTGCCAGCAGGACGAGGACTAGCGGGGCCACCGGGGAGCTGTTTTTT.

This clonotype was counted between two and nine times. CDR3 loop: CASSYDPRYGLSGANVLTF. CDR3 nucleotides: TGTGCCAGCAGTTACGATCCTCGATATGGGCTCTCTGGGGCCAACGTCCTGACTTTC. The rearrangement uses TRBV6-2 or TRBV6-3 and TRBJ2-6; no reliable D call. CDR3 length: 19 amino acids. The germline gives CDR1 MNHEY, CDR2 SVGEGT. V dropped 2 bases and J dropped 0 bases, with 17 bases sitting between them.

This clonotype showed up just a few times. The CDR3, as DNA: TGCGCCAGCAGCTATGAACCGGGACAGGGAGCCCAGCGGAACATTCAGTACTTC. Its translation is CASSYEPGQGAQRNIQYF. This chain connects TRBV5-1 to TRBJ2-4; 9 bases line up with TRBD1. Trimming at V came to 3 bases and at J to 7 bases, leaving 17 bases not matched to a gene. Germline CDR1 SGHRS, CDR2 YFSETQ. CDR3 length equals 18 residues.

The gene calls are TRBV4-2 and TRBJ2-1, with D possibly being TRBD2 (5 bases). Trimming removed 2 bases from V and 8 bases from J, with 10 bases in between. Per germline, CDR1 LGHNA and CDR2 YNFKEQ. The CDR3 length is 13 residues. This chain's CDR3 is CASSQTARDEQFF. The CDR3 DNA reads TGTGCCAGCAGCCAAACCGCGAGGGATGAGCAGTTCTTC.

The V call is TRBV3-1, the J call TRBJ2-7; 12 bases agree with TRBD2. J lost 0 bases, V lost 1 base, and 4 bases had no gene match. The CDR3 is made up of 17 amino acids. In germline, CDR1 is LGHDT, CDR2 YNNKEL (reference sequence). The CDR3 spells CASSQVGLAGRSYEQYF. The CDR3 DNA is TGTGCCAGCAGCCAAGTTGGACTAGCGGGACGCTCCTACGAGCAGTACTTC.

This chain uses TRBV12-3 or TRBV12-4 with TRBJ2-1, with D unresolved. This CDR3 spans 14 amino acids. Trimming left V 3 bases short and J 4 bases short, with 10 bases between. The CDR3 spells CASSFLADYNEQFF. The CDR3 nucleotides are TGTGCCAGCAGTTTCCTGGCGGATTACAATGAGCAGTTCTTC.

The V gene is TRBV18, the J gene TRBJ2-3; no clear D gene. The CDR3 runs to 15 residues. CDR1 is KGHSH and CDR2 is LQKENI in the germline V gene. Trimming stripped 6 bases from V and 1 base from J, with 14 bases between. Written as DNA, the CDR3 is TGTGCCAGCTCCCACACGGACGGAGGCACAGATACGCAGTATTTT. Amino acids: CASSHTDGGTDTQYF.

This clonotype was picked up a small number of times. J is TRBJ2-5 and V is TRBV25-1; 7 positions match TRBD1. Germline V CDR1 and CDR2: MGHDK, SYGVNS. V shed 2 bases and J 2 bases; nucleotides not matched to a gene: 2. The CDR3 spans 14 residues. The CDR3 DNA reads as TGTGCCAGCAGTGAAGCCAGGGGGCAAGAGACCCAGTACTTC. Amino acid sequence: CASSEARGQETQYF.

With regard to this clonotype: The junction shows a germline mismatch at one end, possibly a read error. The chain employs TRBV5-8 and TRBJ1-4, with D possibly matching TRBD1 (5 bases). CDR3 length: 15 amino acids. Per the germline V gene, CDR1 is SGHTS and CDR2 is YDEGEE. The CDR3 DNA is TGTGTCAGCAGCGGGGGGACCCACGAGAATGAAAAACTGTTTTTT. Translating it yields CVSSGGTHENEKLFF.

The chain uses TRBV5-6 and TRBJ1-1; D unclear. This CDR3 region has 14 residues. CDR1 and CDR2 (germline): SGHDT, YYEEEE. V lost 2 bases and J lost 0, with 8 bases in between. CDR3 region: CASSFFRMNTEAFF. DNA of the CDR3: TGTGCCAGCAGCTTTTTCCGGATGAACACTGAAGCTTTCTTT.

The V and J genes are TRBV9 and TRBJ1-1; D is undetermined. V gave up 1 base and J gave up 1 base, with 11 bases separating them. CDR3 length equals 15 residues. Germline values: CDR1 SGDLS, CDR2 YYNGEE. The CDR3 sequence: CASSVPSSGNTEAFF. The DNA for the CDR3 is TGTGCCAGCAGCGTACCCTCCTCAGGGAACACTGAAGCTTTCTTT. The whole variable domain, filled in from reference TRBV9 and TRBJ1-1, reads DSGVTQTPKHLITATGQRVTLRCSPRSGDLSVYWYQQSLDQGLQFLIQYYNGEERAKGNILERFSAQQFPDLHSELNLSSLELGDSALYFCASSVPSSGNTEAFFGQGTRLTVV.

This chain connects TRBV20-1 to TRBJ2-1; 12 bases agree with TRBD2. The germline V gene encodes CDR1 DFQATT and CDR2 SNEGSKA (reference sequence). CDR3 length: 13 amino acids. V shed 6 bases and J 10 bases; nucleotides not matched to a gene: 7. This CDR3 reads CSAKTSGSSEQFF. CDR3 in DNA: TGCAGTGCGAAGACTAGCGGGAGCAGCGAGCAGTTCTTC.